These T cell receptor beta chains were read from a single sample in a study of identical twins. MiXCR was run by TCRdb on the 5' RACE reads, yielding one entry per CDR3 protein. This sample carries some 660,000 distinct CDR3 sequences, around 8.6% of them seen once, and the ten largest clones take 0.8% to 1%. This sample was shared with a second study, whose subject was yellow fever vaccine responses in identical twins.

Specimen: PBMCs. These receptor sequences come from a woman between 18 and 29 years old in good health. Each CDR3 is given with its conserved first and last residue. D genes are given only for firm matches. Size tells how often a clone was seen (once, few, many) or the class of an expanded clone, and some rows leave it out.

cdr3_length | d_call | j_call | clone_size | v_call | cdr3_nt | cdr3_aa
14 | - | TRBJ2-7 | few | TRBV27 | TGTGCCAGCAGTTTATCGGTCCAAGCCTACGAGCAGTACTTC | CASSLSVQAYEQYF
15 | - | TRBJ2-6 | - | TRBV6-2/TRBV6-3 | TGTGCCAGCAGTTACTCGGAATCTGGGGCCAACGTCCTGACTTTC | CASSYSESGANVLTF
13 | TRBD2 | TRBJ2-7 | - | TRBV29-1 | TGCAGCGTTGCGGGAGGTACCCCTCGCGAGCAGTACTTC | CSVAGGTPREQYF
14 | TRBD1 | TRBJ2-2 | - | TRBV10-3 | TGTGCCGTAGCCGGGACAGGCAACACCGGGGAGCTGTTTTTT | CAVAGTGNTGELFF
12 | - | TRBJ2-3 | many | TRBV20-1 | TGCAGTGCAACTCCTAGAAAAGATACGCAGTATTTT | CSATPRKDTQYF
18 | TRBD1 | TRBJ2-5 | - | TRBV7-6 | TGTGCCAGCAGCTTAGAATCCCGGCTGTCAGGGGGCGCAGAGACCCAGTACTTC | CASSLESRLSGGAETQYF
16 | - | TRBJ2-1 | - | TRBV5-1 | TGCGCCAGCCTTCCTTGGGTCGCTGACTCCTACAATGAGCAGTTCTTC | CASLPWVADSYNEQFF
13 | - | TRBJ2-1 | many | TRBV5-6 | TGTGCCAGCAGCTTGGCCCGTTACAATGAGCAGTTCTTC | CASSLARYNEQFF
13 | - | TRBJ2-5 | few | TRBV27 | TGTGCCAGCACCCCCACAGGGACGGAGACCCAGTACTTC | CASTPTGTETQYF
13 | TRBD2 | TRBJ2-1 | many | TRBV20-1 | TGCAGTGAGGGACTAGGGGGGGGTAACGAGCAGTTCTTC | CSEGLGGGNEQFF
15 | TRBD1 | TRBJ2-1 | - | TRBV6-1 | TGTGCCAGCAGTGAGGCCGGGACAGGCTACAATGAGCAGTTCTTC | CASSEAGTGYNEQFF
13 | - | TRBJ1-1 | few | TRBV6-6 | TGTGTCAGCAGTTTTCGGGGTCCCGCTGAAGCTTTCTTT | CVSSFRGPAEAFF
15 | - | TRBJ2-6 | many | TRBV5-1 | TGCGCCAGCAGCTCGACAGTCTCTGGGGCCAACGTCCTGACTTTC | CASSSTVSGANVLTF
17 | - | TRBJ2-1 | - | TRBV3-1 | TGTGCCAGCAGCCAAGATTTAACGGGAGTTTTGGACAATGAGCAGTTCTTC | CASSQDLTGVLDNEQFF
13 | - | TRBJ2-7 | many | TRBV7-6 | TGTGCCAGCAGCTTAGCGGCTACCTACGAGCAGTACTTC | CASSLAATYEQYF
17 | - | TRBJ2-6 | few | TRBV10-3 | TGTGCCATCAGTGAGCCCCGGACAGCCTCTGGGGCCAACGTCCTGACTTTC | CAISEPRTASGANVLTF
13 | - | TRBJ2-7 | few | TRBV5-1 | TGCGCCAGCAGCTTGGATAACGGCTACGAGCAGTACTTC | CASSLDNGYEQYF
16 | TRBD1 | TRBJ2-7 | - | TRBV7-2 | TGTGCCAGCAGCCCAGCCTATTGGACAGGGGGCTACGAGCAGTACTTC | CASSPAYWTGGYEQYF
15 | - | TRBJ2-7 | few | TRBV27 | TGTGCCAGCAGTTTAAAACGAGGTCAGCCCTACGAGCAGTACTTC | CASSLKRGQPYEQYF
15 | - | TRBJ1-4 | - | TRBV28 | TGTGCCAGCAGTACTAAGGTTGTTCTTGGCGAAAAACTGTTTTTT | CASSTKVVLGEKLFF
15 | - | TRBJ2-2 | many | TRBV10-3 | TGTGCCATCAGTGTAGGGCAAAGGAACACCGGGGAGCTGTTTTTT | CAISVGQRNTGELFF
16 | - | TRBJ1-4 | few | TRBV7-8 | TGTGCCAGCAGCTTAGATGCCTTCCCTGAATCGGAAAAACTGTTTTTT | CASSLDAFPESEKLFF
14 | - | TRBJ2-2 | many | TRBV11-2 | TGTGCCAGCAGCCCGGGAACAAACACCGGGGAGCTGTTTTTT | CASSPGTNTGELFF
10 | - | TRBJ1-1 | - | TRBV29-1 | TGCAGCGTCCAGACGAATGAAGCTTTCTTT | CSVQTNEAFF
14 | TRBD1 | TRBJ2-2 | many | TRBV6-2/TRBV6-3 | TGTGCCAGTTGGGACAGGGATGACACCGGGGAGCTGTTTTTT | CASWDRDDTGELFF
15 | TRBD1 | TRBJ2-7 | - | TRBV7-6 | TGTGCCAGCAGCGCCCGACAGGGGGCATACCACGAGCAGTACTTC | CASSARQGAYHEQYF
15 | - | TRBJ2-7 | many | TRBV6-1 | TGTGCCAGCAGTCTTCGACCAGGAAGCTCCTACGAGCAGTACTTC | CASSLRPGSSYEQYF
14 | - | TRBJ2-2 | few | TRBV2 | TGTGCCAGCAGAGCAGGGGAGAACACCGGGGAGCTGTTTTTT | CASRAGENTGELFF
14 | - | TRBJ1-6 | many | TRBV6-1 | TGTGCCAGCAGTGCGACACGCGATAATTCACCCCTCCACTTT | CASSATRDNSPLHF
13 | - | TRBJ2-3 | - | TRBV4-3 | TGCGCCAGCAGCTATCCTGGACACAATACGCAGTATTTT | CASSYPGHNTQYF
13 | - | TRBJ2-1 | many | TRBV29-1 | TGCAGCGTCTCCGGGACTGAGTACAATGAGCAGTTCTTC | CSVSGTEYNEQFF
14 | - | TRBJ1-6 | - | TRBV20-1 | TGCAGTGCCAGGACCGACGCTAGGAATTCACCCCTCCACTTT | CSARTDARNSPLHF
14 | TRBD2 | TRBJ2-1 | many | TRBV5-1 | TGCGCCAGCGTAGCGGGGGGGGGCAACAATGAGCAGTTCTTC | CASVAGGGNNEQFF
15 | TRBD2 | TRBJ2-3 | - | TRBV6-4 | TGTGCCAGCAGTGCGACTAGCTCCTTTACAGATACGCAGTATTTT | CASSATSSFTDTQYF
12 | - | TRBJ1-1 | - | TRBV12-3/TRBV12-4 | TGTGCCAGCAGTTTAGGAGAGGGGATCGTTTTCTTT | CASSLGEGIVFF
13 | - | TRBJ1-6 | - | TRBV5-6 | TGTGCCAGCAGCTATAGGACAGATTCACCCCTCCACTTT | CASSYRTDSPLHF
15 | TRBD2 | TRBJ2-7 | few | TRBV10-2 | TGCGCCAGCAGCAAAGGTGGAGCGGGAAGCAACGAGCAGTACTTC | CASSKGGAGSNEQYF
11 | - | TRBJ1-1 | many | TRBV12-3/TRBV12-4 | TGTGCCAGCAGTTTTTCCACTGAAGCTTTCTTT | CASSFSTEAFF
13 | TRBD1 | TRBJ1-2 | few | TRBV5-6 | TGTGCCAGCAGCCGTTCGGGACAGGGAGGGGAAACCTTC | CASSRSGQGGETF
16 | TRBD2 | TRBJ2-1 | few | TRBV5-1 | TGCGCCAGCAGCTTGGCGATAGCGGGAGGGGGAAAAGAGCAGTTCTTC | CASSLAIAGGGKEQFF